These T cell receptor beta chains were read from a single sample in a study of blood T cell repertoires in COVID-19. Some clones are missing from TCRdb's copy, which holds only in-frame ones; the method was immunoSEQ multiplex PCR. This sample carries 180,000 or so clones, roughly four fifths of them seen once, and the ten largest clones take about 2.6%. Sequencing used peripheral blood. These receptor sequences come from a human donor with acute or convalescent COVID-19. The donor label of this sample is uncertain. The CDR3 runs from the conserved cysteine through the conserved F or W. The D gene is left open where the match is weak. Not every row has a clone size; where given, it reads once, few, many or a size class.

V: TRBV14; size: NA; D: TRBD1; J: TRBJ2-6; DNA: TGTGCCAGCAGCCAAAGAAACAGGGGATTTGGGGCCAACGTCCTGACTTTC; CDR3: CASSQRNRGFGANVLTF
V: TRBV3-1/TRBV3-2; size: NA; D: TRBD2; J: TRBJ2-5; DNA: TGTGCCAGCAGCCAAGTGCGGGGGGGGGAGACCCAGTACTTC; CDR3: CASSQVRGGETQYF
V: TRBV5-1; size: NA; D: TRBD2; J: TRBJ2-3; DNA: TGCGCCAGCAGCCCTAGCGCTAGCGGGGCCGGGACAGATACGCAGTATTTT; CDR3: CASSPSASGAGTDTQYF
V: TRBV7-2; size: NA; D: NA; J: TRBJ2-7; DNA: TGTGCCAGCAGCTTCAAAGCGGAGTCCTACTTCGAGCAGTACTTC; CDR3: CASSFKAESYFEQYF
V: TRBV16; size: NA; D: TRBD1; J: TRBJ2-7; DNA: TGTGCCAGCAGCCTGACAGGGGGCAGAGAGCAGTACTTC; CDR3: CASSLTGGREQYF
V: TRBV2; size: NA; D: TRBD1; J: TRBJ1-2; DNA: TGTGCCAGCAGTGAAGCGGGGACAGGGAGAGGCTACACCTTC; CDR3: CASSEAGTGRGYTF
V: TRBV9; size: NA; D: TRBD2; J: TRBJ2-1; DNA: TGTGCCAGCAGCCCCCGGGGGGTGTCGAATGAGCAGTTCTTC; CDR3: CASSPRGVSNEQFF
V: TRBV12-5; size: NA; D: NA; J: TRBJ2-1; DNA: TGTGCTAGTGGTCCGGGAGCGGAAACCTACAATGAGCAGTTCTTC; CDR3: CASGPGAETYNEQFF
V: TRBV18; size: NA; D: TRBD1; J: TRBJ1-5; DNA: TGTGCCAGCTCACCATCAGGGGGCGGTCAGCCCCAGCATTTT; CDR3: CASSPSGGGQPQHF
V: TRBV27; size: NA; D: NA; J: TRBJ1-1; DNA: TGTGCCAGCAGTTCTGGGCAGGGTTGGACTGAAGCTTTCTTT; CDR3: CASSSGQGWTEAFF
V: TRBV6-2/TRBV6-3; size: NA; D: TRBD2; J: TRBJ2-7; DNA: TGTGCCAGCAGCCTCTCGTCTAGCGGTACCTACGAGCAGTACTTC; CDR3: CASSLSSSGTYEQYF
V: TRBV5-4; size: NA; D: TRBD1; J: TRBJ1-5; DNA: TGTGCCAGCAGCCCTGGACAGGGAAGGGATCAGCCCCAGCATTTT; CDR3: CASSPGQGRDQPQHF
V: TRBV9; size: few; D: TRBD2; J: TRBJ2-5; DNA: TGTGCCAGCAGCGTAGAGGGACTAGCGGTGAGGAAGACCCAGTACTTC; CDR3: CASSVEGLAVRKTQYF
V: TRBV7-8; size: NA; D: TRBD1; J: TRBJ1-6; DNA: TGTGCCAGCAGCTTTTTACCCCGGGACAGAAATTCACCCCTCCACTTT; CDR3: CASSFLPRDRNSPLHF
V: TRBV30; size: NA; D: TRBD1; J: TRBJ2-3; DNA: TGTGCCTGGGGTCTTAGGACAGGGAGCACAGATACGCAGTATTTT; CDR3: CAWGLRTGSTDTQYF